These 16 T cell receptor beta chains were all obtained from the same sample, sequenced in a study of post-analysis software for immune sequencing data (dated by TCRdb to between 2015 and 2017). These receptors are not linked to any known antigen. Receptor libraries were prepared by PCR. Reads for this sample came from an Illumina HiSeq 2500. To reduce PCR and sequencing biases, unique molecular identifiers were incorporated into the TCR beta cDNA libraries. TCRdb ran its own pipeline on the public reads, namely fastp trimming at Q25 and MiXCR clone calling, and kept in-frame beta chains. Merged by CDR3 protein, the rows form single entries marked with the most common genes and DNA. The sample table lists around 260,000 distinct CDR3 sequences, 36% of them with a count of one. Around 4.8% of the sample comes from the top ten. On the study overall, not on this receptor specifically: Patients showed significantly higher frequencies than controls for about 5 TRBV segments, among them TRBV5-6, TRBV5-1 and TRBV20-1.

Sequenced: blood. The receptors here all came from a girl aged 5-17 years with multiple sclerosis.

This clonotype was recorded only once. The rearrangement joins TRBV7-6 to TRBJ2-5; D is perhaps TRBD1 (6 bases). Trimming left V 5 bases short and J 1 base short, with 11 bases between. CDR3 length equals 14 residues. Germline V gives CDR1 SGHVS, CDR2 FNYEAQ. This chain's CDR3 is CASSNRVIQETQYF. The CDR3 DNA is TGTGCCAGCAGCAACAGGGTTATCCAAGAGACCCAGTACTTC.

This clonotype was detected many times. The CDR3 region is CASSFGSGRAFDEQFF. CDR3 nucleotides: TGTGCCAGCAGCTTTGGTAGCGGGAGGGCATTCGATGAGCAGTTCTTC. This rearrangement joins TRBV7-8 to TRBJ2-1; 11 positions agree with TRBD2. This CDR3 has 16 residues. J was trimmed by 8 bases and V by 3 bases; bases with no gene match: 9. Germline CDR1 reads SGHVS; CDR2 reads FQNEAQ.

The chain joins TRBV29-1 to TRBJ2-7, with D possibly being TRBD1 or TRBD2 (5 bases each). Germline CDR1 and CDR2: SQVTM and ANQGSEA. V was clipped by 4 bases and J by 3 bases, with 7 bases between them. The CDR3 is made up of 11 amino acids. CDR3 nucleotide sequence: TGCAGCGTTGTTGGGGGCTACGAGCAGTACTTC. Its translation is CSVVGGYEQYF.

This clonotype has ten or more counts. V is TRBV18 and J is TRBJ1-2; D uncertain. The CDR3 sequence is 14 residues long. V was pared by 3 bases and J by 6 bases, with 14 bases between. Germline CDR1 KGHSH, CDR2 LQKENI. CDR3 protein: CASSPARGSDGYTF. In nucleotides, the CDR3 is TGTGCCAGCTCACCGGCCCGAGGCTCCGATGGCTACACCTTC.

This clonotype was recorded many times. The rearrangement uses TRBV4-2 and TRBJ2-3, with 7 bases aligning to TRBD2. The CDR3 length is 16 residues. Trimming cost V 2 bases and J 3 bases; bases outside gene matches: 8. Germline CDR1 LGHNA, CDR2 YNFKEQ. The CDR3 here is CASSQSPGRGTDTQYF. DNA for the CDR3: TGTGCCAGCAGCCAATCCCCGGGGCGGGGGACAGATACGCAGTATTTT.

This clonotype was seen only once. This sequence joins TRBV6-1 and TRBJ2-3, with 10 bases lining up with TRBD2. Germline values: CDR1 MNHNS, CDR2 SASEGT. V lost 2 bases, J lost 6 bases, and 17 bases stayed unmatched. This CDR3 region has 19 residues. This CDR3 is CASSESRRGCLSGRDTQYF. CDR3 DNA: TGTGCCAGCAGTGAATCCCGCAGGGGGTGTCTTAGCGGGAGGGATACGCAGTATTTT.

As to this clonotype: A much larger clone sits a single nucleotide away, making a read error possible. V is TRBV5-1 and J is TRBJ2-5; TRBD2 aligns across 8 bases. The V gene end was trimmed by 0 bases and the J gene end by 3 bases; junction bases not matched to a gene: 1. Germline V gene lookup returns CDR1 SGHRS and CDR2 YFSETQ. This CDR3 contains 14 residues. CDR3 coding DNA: TGCGCCAGCAGCTTGGAACTAGCGGAAGAGACCCAGTACTTC. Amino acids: CASSLELAEETQYF.

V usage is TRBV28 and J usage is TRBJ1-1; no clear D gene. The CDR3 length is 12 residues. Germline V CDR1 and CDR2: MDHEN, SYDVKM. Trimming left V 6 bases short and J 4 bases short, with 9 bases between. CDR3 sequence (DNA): TGTGCCAGCAGCAAAAGAGGCACTGAAGCTTTCTTT. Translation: CASSKRGTEAFF.

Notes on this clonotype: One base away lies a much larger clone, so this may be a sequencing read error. CDR3 sequence: CASSPPVEWGNNEQFF. The CDR3 nucleotides are TGTGCCAGCAGCCCCCCAGTGGAGTGGGGCAACAATGAGCAGTTCTTC. The chain has TRBV12-3 or TRBV12-4 and TRBJ2-1; a weak D match, TRBD1 (5 bases). The CDR3 has 16 amino acids. Between the trimmed V and J ends, which lost 6 bases and 5 bases, there was a span of 20 bases.

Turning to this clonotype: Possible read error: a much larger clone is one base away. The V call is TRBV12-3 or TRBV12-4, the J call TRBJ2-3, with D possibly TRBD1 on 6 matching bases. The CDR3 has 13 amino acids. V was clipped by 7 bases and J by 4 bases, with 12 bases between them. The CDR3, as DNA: TGTGCCAGCACCCTTAAGGGGGCAGATACGCAGTATTTT. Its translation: CASTLKGADTQYF.

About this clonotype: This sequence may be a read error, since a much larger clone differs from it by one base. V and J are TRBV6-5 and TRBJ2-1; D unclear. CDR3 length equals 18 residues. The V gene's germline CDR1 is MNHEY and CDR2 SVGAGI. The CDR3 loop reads CASSYSSVLFSSYNDQFF. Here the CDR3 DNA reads TGTGCCAGCAGTTACTCTAGTGTGTTATTTAGCTCCTACAATGACCAGTTCTTC.

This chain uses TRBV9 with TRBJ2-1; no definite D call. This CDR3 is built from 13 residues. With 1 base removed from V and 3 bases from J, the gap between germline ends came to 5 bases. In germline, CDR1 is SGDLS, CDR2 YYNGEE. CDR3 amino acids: CASSVKLYNEQFF. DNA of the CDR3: TGTGCCAGCAGCGTAAAGCTCTACAATGAGCAGTTCTTC. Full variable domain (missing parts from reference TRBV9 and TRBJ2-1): DSGVTQTPKHLITATGQRVTLRCSPRSGDLSVYWYQQSLDQGLQFLIQYYNGEERAKGNILERFSAQQFPDLHSELNLSSLELGDSALYFCASSVKLYNEQFFGPGTRLTVL.

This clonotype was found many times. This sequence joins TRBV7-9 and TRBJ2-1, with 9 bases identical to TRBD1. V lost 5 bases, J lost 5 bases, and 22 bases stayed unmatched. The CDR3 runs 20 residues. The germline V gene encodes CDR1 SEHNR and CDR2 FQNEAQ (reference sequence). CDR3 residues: CASSGPQGQGLHTWDNEQFF. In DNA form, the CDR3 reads TGTGCCAGCAGCGGGCCCCAGGGACAGGGCCTCCACACCTGGGACAATGAGCAGTTCTTC.

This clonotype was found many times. The CDR3 is CASRGGTNEKLFF. DNA for the CDR3: TGTGCCAGCAGGGGAGGAACTAATGAAAAACTGTTTTTT. This chain joins TRBV2 and TRBJ1-4; the D is unclear. Germline CDR1 SNHLY, CDR2 FYNNEI. The CDR3 totals 13 residues. The V and J ends lost 6 bases and 1 base respectively, with 6 bases between them.

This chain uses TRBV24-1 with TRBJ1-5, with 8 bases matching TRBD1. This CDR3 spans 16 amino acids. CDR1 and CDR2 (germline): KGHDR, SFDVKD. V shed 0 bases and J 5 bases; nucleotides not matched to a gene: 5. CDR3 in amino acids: CATSDLQGADYQPQHF. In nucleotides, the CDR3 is TGTGCCACCAGTGATTTGCAGGGGGCGGACTATCAGCCCCAGCATTTT.

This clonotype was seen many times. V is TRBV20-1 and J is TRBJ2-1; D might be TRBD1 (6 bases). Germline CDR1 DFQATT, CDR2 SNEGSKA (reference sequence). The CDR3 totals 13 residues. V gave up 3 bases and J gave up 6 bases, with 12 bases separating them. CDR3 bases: TGCAGTGCTAGCAAACAGGGTTTCAATGAGCAGTTCTTC. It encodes CSASKQGFNEQFF.